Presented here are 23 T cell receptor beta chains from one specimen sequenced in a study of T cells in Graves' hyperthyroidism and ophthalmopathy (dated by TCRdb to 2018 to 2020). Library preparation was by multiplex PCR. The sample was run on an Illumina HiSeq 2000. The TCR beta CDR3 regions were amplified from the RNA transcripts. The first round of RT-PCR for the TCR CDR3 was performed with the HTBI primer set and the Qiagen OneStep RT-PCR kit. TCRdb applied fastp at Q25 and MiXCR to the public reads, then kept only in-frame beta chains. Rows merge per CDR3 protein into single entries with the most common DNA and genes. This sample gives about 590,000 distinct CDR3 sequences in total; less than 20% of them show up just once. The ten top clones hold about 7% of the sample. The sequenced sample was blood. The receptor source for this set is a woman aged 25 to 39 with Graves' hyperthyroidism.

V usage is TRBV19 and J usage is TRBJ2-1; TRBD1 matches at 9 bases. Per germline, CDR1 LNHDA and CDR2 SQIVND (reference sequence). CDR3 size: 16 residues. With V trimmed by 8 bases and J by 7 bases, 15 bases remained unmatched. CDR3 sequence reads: CASETGGTGGLNEQFF. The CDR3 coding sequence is TGTGCCAGTGAGACGGGGGGAACAGGGGGCTTGAATGAGCAGTTCTTC.

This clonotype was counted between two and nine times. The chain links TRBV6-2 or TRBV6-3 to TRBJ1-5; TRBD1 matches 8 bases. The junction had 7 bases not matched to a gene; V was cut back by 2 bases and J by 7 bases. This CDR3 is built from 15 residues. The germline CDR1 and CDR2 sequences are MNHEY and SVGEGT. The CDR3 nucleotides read TGTGCCAGCAGTTACCAGACAGGGGTGGGCCAGCCCCAGCATTTT. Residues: CASSYQTGVGQPQHF.

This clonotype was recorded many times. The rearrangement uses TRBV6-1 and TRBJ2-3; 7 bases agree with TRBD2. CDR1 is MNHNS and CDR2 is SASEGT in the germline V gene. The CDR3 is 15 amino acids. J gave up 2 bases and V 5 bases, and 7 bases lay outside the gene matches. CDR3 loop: CASSFLAELTDTQYF. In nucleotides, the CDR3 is TGTGCCAGCAGTTTCCTAGCGGAACTCACAGATACGCAGTATTTT.

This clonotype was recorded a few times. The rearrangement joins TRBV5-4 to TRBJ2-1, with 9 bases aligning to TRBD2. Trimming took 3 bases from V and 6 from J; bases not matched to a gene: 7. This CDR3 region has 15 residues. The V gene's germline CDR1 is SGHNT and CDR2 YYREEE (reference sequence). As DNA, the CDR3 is TGTGCCAGCAGCTCGCGGGAGGGCCGGGGCAATGAGCAGTTCTTC. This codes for CASSSREGRGNEQFF.

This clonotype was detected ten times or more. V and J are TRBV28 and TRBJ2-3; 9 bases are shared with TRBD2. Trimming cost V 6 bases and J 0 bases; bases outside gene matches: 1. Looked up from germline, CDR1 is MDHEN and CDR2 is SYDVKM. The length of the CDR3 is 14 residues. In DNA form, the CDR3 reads TGTGCCAGCAGAACTAGCGGGAGCACAGATACGCAGTATTTT. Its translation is CASRTSGSTDTQYF.

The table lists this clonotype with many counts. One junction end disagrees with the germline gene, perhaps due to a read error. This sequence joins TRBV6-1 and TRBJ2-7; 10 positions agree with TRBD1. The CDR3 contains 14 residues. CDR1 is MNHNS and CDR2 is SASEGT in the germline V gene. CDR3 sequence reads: CASGEGQGTYEQYF. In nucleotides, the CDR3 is TGTGCCAGCGGTGAGGGACAGGGGACCTACGAGCAGTACTTC.

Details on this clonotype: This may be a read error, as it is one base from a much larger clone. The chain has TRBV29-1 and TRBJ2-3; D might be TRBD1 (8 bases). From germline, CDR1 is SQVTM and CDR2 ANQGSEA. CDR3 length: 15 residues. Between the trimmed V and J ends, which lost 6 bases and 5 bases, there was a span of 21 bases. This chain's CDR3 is CSVERQGRVGDTQYF. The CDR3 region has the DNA TGCAGCGTAGAACGACAGGGGAGGGTCGGAGATACGCAGTATTTT.

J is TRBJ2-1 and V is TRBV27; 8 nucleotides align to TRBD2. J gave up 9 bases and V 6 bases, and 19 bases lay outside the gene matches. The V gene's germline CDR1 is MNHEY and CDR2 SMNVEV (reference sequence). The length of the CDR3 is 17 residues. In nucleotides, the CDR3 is TGTGCCAGCAGCCCGGGGGGGACCCTAGCGCCGACGAGTGAGCAGTTCTTC. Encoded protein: CASSPGGTLAPTSEQFF.

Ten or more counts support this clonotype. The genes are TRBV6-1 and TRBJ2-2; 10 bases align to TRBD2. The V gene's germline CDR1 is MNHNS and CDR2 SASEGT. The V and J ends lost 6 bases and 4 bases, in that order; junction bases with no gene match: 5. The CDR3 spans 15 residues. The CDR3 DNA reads TGTGCCAGCAGCTTAGCGGGAGGAAGCACCGGGGAGCTGTTTTTT. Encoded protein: CASSLAGGSTGELFF.

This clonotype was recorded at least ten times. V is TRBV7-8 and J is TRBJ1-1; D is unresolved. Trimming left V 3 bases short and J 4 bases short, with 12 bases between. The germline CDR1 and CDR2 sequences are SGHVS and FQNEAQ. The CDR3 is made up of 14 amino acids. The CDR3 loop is CASSFGRRATEAFF. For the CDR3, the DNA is TGTGCCAGCAGCTTTGGCAGGAGGGCCACTGAAGCTTTCTTT.

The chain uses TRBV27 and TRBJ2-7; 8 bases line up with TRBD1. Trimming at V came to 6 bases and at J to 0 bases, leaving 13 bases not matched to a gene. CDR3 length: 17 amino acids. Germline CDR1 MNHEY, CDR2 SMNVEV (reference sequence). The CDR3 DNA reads TGTGCCAGCAGAGAACCCCCCGGGACAGGAGACTCCTACGAGCAGTACTTC. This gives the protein CASREPPGTGDSYEQYF.

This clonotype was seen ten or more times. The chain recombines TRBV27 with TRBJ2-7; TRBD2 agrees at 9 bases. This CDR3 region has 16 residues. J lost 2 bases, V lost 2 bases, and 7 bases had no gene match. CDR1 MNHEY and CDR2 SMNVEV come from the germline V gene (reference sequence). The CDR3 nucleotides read TGTGCCAGCAGTTTAGGTGGTAGCGGGGGAGCCTACGAGCAGTACTTC. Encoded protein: CASSLGGSGGAYEQYF.

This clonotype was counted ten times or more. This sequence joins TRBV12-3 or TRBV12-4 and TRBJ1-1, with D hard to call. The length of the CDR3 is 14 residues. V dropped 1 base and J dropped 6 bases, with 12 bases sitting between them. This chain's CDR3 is CASSLEGWSAEAFF. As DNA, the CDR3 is TGTGCCAGCAGTTTAGAGGGTTGGAGCGCTGAAGCTTTCTTT.

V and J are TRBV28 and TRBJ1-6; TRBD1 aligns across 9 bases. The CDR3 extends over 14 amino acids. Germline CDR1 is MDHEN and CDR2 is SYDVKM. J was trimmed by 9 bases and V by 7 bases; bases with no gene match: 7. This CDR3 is CASIEQGAGSPLHF. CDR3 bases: TGTGCCAGCATCGAACAGGGGGCAGGTTCACCCCTCCACTTT.

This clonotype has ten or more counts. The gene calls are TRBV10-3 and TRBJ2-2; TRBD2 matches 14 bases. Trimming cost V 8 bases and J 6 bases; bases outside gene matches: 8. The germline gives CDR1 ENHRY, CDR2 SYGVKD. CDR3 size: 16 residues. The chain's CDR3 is CAIGGTSGSVSGELFF. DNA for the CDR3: TGTGCCATCGGGGGGACTAGCGGGAGTGTATCCGGGGAGCTGTTTTTT.

DNA for the CDR3: TGTGCCAGCAGCCCCTCTCTCGACGGAGCTAACTATGGCTACACCTTC. It specifies CASSPSLDGANYGYTF. The rearrangement uses TRBV14 and TRBJ1-2; the D is unclear. The CDR3 is made up of 16 amino acids. Germline CDR1 and CDR2: SGHDN and FVKESK. With 4 bases removed from V and 0 bases from J, the gap between germline ends came to 15 bases. Filled out from reference TRBV14 and TRBJ1-2, the complete variable domain reads EAGVTQFPSHSVIEKGQTVTLRCDPISGHDNLYWYRRVMGKEIKFLLHFVKESKQDESGMPNNRFLAERTGGTYSTLKVQPAELEDSGVYFCASSPSLDGANYGYTFGSGTRLTVV.

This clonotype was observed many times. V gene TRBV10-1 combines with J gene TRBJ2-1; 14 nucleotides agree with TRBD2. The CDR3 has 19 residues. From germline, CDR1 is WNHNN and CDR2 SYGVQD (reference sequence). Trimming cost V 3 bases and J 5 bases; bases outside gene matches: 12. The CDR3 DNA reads TGCGCCAGCAGTGAAACAGGACTAGCGGGAGGTGCGGTACACAATGAGCAGTTCTTC. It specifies CASSETGLAGGAVHNEQFF.

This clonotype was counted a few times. The CDR3 sequence: CASSLAGGPLSYEQYF. CDR3 nucleotide sequence: TGTGCCAGCAGCTTGGCGGGGGGCCCCCTCTCCTACGAGCAGTACTTC. The gene calls are TRBV5-4 and TRBJ2-7; weak D call: TRBD2 (7 bases). From germline, CDR1 is SGHNT and CDR2 YYREEE (reference sequence). The CDR3 has 16 amino acids. Deletions cut 0 bases from V and 0 bases from J, with 13 bases between. Combining the CDR3 with reference TRBV5-4 and TRBJ2-7 gives the whole variable domain ETGVTQSPTHLIKTRGQQVTLRCSSQSGHNTVSWYQQALGQGPQFIFQYYREEENGRGNFPPRFSGLQFPNYSSELNVNALELDDSALYLCASSLAGGPLSYEQYFGPGTRLTVT.

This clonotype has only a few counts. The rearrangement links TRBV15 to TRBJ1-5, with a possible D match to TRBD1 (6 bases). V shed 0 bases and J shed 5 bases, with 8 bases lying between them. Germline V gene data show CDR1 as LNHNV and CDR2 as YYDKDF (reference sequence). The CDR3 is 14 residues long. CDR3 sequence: CATSRDPGDQPQHF. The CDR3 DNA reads TGTGCCACCAGCAGAGATCCAGGGGATCAGCCCCAGCATTTT.

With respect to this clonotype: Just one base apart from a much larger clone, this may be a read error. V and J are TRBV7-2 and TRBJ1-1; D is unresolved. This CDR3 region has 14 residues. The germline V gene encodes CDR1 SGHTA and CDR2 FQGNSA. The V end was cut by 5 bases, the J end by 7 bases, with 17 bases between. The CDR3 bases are TGTGCCAGCAGCCGACCGGGTTCGGCCAATGAAGCTTTCTTT. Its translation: CASSRPGSANEAFF.

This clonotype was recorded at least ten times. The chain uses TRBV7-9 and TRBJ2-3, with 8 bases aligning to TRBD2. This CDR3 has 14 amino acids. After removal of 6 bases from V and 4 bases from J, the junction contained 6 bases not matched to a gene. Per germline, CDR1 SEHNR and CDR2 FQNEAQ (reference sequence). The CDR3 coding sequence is TGTGCCAGCAGACCAGCGGGAGCCCCAGATACGCAGTATTTT. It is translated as CASRPAGAPDTQYF.

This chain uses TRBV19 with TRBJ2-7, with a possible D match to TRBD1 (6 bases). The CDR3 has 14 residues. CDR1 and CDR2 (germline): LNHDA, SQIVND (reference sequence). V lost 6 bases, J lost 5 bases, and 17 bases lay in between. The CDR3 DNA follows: TGTGCCAGTAGCAGACCAACAGGGTTCGACGAGCAGTACTTC. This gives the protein CASSRPTGFDEQYF.

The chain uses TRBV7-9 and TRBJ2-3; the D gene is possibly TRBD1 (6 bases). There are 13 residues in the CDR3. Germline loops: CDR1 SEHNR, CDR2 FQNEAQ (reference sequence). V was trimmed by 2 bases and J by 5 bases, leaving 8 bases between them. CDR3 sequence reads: CASSLQGQDTQYF. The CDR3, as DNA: TGTGCCAGCAGCTTACAGGGGCAAGATACGCAGTATTTT.